The clone carrying this T cell receptor (beta chain) was seen a single time. Only in-frame clones appear in the TCRdb table, and some are missing; sequencing was by immunoSEQ multiplex PCR. The sample yields around 230,000 clones, 75% to 90% seen once. This record belongs to a study of blood T cell repertoires in COVID-19. The sample was peripheral blood. The TCR sequence derives from a woman in her seventies with active or convalescent COVID-19.

For the CDR3, the DNA is TGTGCCAGCAGACAGACAGGGGTAGGTCAGCCCCAGCATTTT. This encodes CASRQTGVGQPQHF. V is TRBV6-5 and J is TRBJ1-5; 8 bases are shared with TRBD1. V gave up 6 bases and J gave up 6 bases; unmatched junction bases: 7. Germline CDR1 and CDR2: MNHEY and SVGAGI. The CDR3 sequence is 14 residues long.